Included here is one T cell receptor beta chain sequence, with context. Its target is not known. The CDR3 is made up of 14 amino acids. Germline values: CDR1 SGHTA, CDR2 FQGNSA. V was shortened by 2 bases and J by 3 bases, with 7 bases between the two germline ends. Sequencing was performed with immunoSEQ multiplex PCR; in TCRdb, only in-frame clones are kept and a portion is missing. The sample records 90,000 to 110,000 clones, 89% being singletons. The data originate from a study of T cell responses to AZD1222 COVID-19 vaccine. The study's findings and limits: Only after the peak T cell response were repertoires sampled.

This TCR derives from an adult who received the AZD1222 COVID-19 vaccine. This sequence joins TRBV7-2 and TRBJ1-4; no definite D call. Specimen: peripheral blood, collected 28 days after the second AZD1222 dose. The CDR3 DNA sequence: TGTGCCAGCAGCTTATCCAGCTCTAATGAAAAACTGTTTTTT. Amino acids: CASSLSSSNEKLFF.